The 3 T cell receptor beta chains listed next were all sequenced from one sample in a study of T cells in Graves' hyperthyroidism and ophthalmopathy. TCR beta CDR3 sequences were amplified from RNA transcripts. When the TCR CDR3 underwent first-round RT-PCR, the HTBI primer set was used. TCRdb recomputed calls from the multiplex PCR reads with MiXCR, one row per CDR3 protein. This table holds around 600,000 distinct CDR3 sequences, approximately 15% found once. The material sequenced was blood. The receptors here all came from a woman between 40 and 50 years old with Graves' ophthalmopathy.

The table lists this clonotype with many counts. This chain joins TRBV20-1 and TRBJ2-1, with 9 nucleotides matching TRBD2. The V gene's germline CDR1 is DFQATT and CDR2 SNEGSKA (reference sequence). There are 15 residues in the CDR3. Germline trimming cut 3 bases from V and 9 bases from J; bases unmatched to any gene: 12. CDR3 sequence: CSASRNGLAGSEQFF. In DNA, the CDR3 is TGCAGTGCTAGTCGAAATGGGCTAGCGGGAAGTGAGCAGTTCTTC.

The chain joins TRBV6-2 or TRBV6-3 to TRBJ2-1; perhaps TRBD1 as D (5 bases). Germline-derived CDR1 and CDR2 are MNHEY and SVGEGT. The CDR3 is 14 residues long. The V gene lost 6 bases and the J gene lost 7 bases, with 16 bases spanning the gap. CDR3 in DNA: TGTGCCAGCAGGTTGACAGCAATACTTAATGAGCAGTTCTTC. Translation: CASRLTAILNEQFF.

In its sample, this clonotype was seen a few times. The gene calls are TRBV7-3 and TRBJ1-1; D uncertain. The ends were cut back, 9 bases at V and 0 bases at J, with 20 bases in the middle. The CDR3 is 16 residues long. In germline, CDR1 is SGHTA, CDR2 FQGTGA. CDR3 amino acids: CARNKVLSVLNTEAFF. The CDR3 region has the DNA TGTGCCAGGAATAAGGTCTTGAGCGTATTGAACACTGAAGCTTTCTTT.